The 20 T cell receptor beta chains below come from one sample, sequenced in a study of CD8+CD57+ T cells in acquired aplastic anemia (dated by TCRdb to 2016 to 2019). TCRdb records Illumina HiSeq 2000 as the sequencer. Profiling of TCR beta VDJ combinations and CDR3 sequences used genomic DNA as the template. The raw public reads went through TCRdb reprocessing: fastp at Q25, MiXCR clone calling, in-frame beta chains kept. For every CDR3 protein sequence, its rows merge into one entry that carries the most common genes and DNA. Here the sample has some 140,000 distinct CDR3 sequences; 40% to 45% occur a single time. Clones ranked in the top ten supply over 6.5% of the sample. Sequencing was carried out using sorted CD4+, CD8+, or CD8+CD57+ T cells (not recorded which) from PBMCs. The receptors were gathered from a human donor in good health, serving as a control.

Comments on this clonotype: At one end, the junction sequence differs from germline, possibly due to a read error. CDR3 protein: CASSYQGSYTDTQYF. CDR3 in DNA: TGTGCCAGCAGTTACCAGGGATCCTACACAGATACGCAGTATTTT. The chain couples TRBV10-3 to TRBJ2-3; tentatively, D is TRBD1 (5 bases). The CDR3 is 15 amino acids. Germline V CDR1 and CDR2: ENHRY, SYGVKD.

This clonotype showed up many times. The chain combines TRBV29-1 with TRBJ2-1; 11 bases align to TRBD2. Per germline, CDR1 SQVTM and CDR2 ANQGSEA. The V gene end was trimmed by 5 bases and the J gene end by 7 bases; junction bases not matched to a gene: 7. The CDR3 extends over 14 amino acids. CDR3 loop: CSVLIAGGPNEQFF. CDR3 bases: TGCAGCGTTCTTATAGCGGGGGGGCCGAATGAGCAGTTCTTC.

J is TRBJ2-1 and V is TRBV3-1; unclear D gene. This CDR3 contains 14 residues. V lost 3 bases and J lost 4, with 10 bases in between. Per the germline V gene, CDR1 is LGHDT and CDR2 is YNNKEL (reference sequence). This CDR3 is CASSQGLRYNEQFF. CDR3 DNA sequence: TGTGCCAGCAGCCAGGGTTTAAGGTACAATGAGCAGTTCTTC.

In regard to this clonotype: This may be a read error, as it is one base from a much larger clone. Here the CDR3 reads CASSQDRDRGTEAFF. CDR3 sequence (DNA): TGTGCCAGCAGCCAAGATCGGGACAGGGGAACTGAAGCTTTCTTT. The rearrangement links TRBV3-1 to TRBJ1-1; 10 bases match TRBD1. This CDR3 comprises 15 residues. Germline V gene data show CDR1 as LGHDT and CDR2 as YNNKEL (reference sequence). The trim removed 0 bases at V and 5 bases at J, leaving 3 bases unmatched. Full variable domain (outside the CDR3, taken from reference TRBV3-1 and TRBJ1-1): DTAVSQTPKYLVTQMGNDKSIKCEQNLGHDTMYWYKQDSKKFLKIMFSYNNKELIINETVPNRFSPKSPDKAHLNLHINSLELGDSAVYFCASSQDRDRGTEAFFGQGTRLTVV.

This clonotype was observed a few times. The chain has TRBV3-1 and TRBJ2-1; 10 nucleotides line up with TRBD2. Germline CDR1 is LGHDT and CDR2 is YNNKEL (reference sequence). The CDR3 is 15 residues long. Germline trimming cut 4 bases from V and 9 bases from J; bases unmatched to any gene: 9. The CDR3 is CASSLAGGNEGEQFF. The CDR3 DNA reads TGTGCCAGCAGCCTAGCGGGAGGTAATGAGGGTGAGCAGTTCTTC.

Note on this clonotype: The conserved final phenylalanine or tryptophan is absent from the CDR3, which likely points to a read error. The DNA is left out, because the CDR3 cannot be placed on it with certainty; the CDR3 is given as TCRdb lists it. V and J are TRBV7-9 and TRBJ1-6. The CDR3 extends over 8 residues, inclusive of both ends. Germline V gene sequence: CDR1 SEHNR, CDR2 FQNEAQ (reference sequence). The CDR3 sequence: CASSGPPG.

The chain recombines TRBV5-1 with TRBJ1-1; the match to TRBD1 covers 7 bases. Germline assignment: CDR1 SGHRS and CDR2 YFSETQ. CDR3 length equals 14 residues. Trimming at V came to 2 bases and at J to 3 bases, leaving 4 bases not matched to a gene. CDR3: CASSLGGGDTEAFF. As DNA, the CDR3 is TGCGCCAGCAGCTTAGGAGGGGGCGACACTGAAGCTTTCTTT.

This clonotype has ten or more counts. This rearrangement joins TRBV20-1 to TRBJ1-5; perhaps TRBD1 as D (5 bases). The CDR3 spans 14 residues. Germline V CDR1 and CDR2: DFQATT, SNEGSKA (reference sequence). V was clipped by 4 bases and J by 3 bases, with 13 bases between them. The CDR3 DNA follows: TGCAGTGCTAAGAGGGGAAACTCCAATCAGCCCCAGCATTTT. Encoded protein: CSAKRGNSNQPQHF.

In its sample, this clonotype was seen many times. This rearrangement joins TRBV5-8 to TRBJ1-5; no firm D call. The germline gives CDR1 SGHTS, CDR2 YDEGEE. V was clipped by 0 bases and J by 4 bases, with 11 bases between them. The CDR3 is made up of 15 amino acids. The CDR3 region is CASSLGGQPNQPQHF. CDR3 bases: TGTGCCAGCAGCTTGGGAGGGCAGCCTAATCAGCCCCAGCATTTT. Full variable domain (remainder filled in from reference TRBV5-8 and TRBJ1-5): EAGVTQSPTHLIKTRGQQATLRCSPISGHTSVYWYQQALGLGLQFLLWYDEGEERNRGNFPPRFSGRQFPNYSSELNVNALELEDSALYLCASSLGGQPNQPQHFGDGTRLSIL.

The V gene is TRBV25-1, the J gene TRBJ2-7; TRBD2 matches 10 bases. Germline V lookup: CDR1 MGHDK, CDR2 SYGVNS. This CDR3 is 14 amino acids long. The trim removed 4 bases at V and 2 bases at J, leaving 2 bases unmatched. The CDR3: CASSASGGTYEQYF. CDR3 coding DNA: TGTGCCAGCAGTGCTAGCGGGGGAACCTACGAGCAGTACTTC.

This clonotype was recorded many times. The chain has TRBV5-1 and TRBJ1-2, with unresolved D. V lost 7 bases, J lost 2 bases, and 12 bases lay in between. Germline CDR1 SGHRS, CDR2 YFSETQ. This CDR3 spans 13 amino acids. CDR3 protein: CASREDGNYGYTF. The DNA for the CDR3 is TGCGCCAGCCGGGAGGACGGAAACTATGGCTACACCTTC.

For this clonotype: A much larger clone sits a single nucleotide away, making a read error possible. This chain links TRBV19 with TRBJ1-1; TRBD1 might be the D (5 bases). This CDR3 contains 16 residues. The V and J ends lost 1 base and 0 bases respectively, with 12 bases between them. Germline V gene sequence: CDR1 LNHDA, CDR2 SQIVND (reference sequence). The chain's CDR3 is CASSIGGGRLNTEAFF. The CDR3 DNA reads as TGTGCCAGTAGTATAGGGGGGGGACGGTTGAACACTGAAGCTTTCTTT.

This clonotype came up many times. This sequence joins TRBV2 and TRBJ1-2, with D perhaps TRBD1 (5 bases). The germline V gene encodes CDR1 SNHLY and CDR2 FYNNEI. V shed 3 bases and J shed 6 bases, with 11 bases lying between them. The CDR3 consists of 13 residues. In DNA, the CDR3 is TGTGCCAGCAGTGATGGGGGAGCGGATGGCTACACCTTC. Translation gives CASSDGGADGYTF.

The chain employs TRBV2 and TRBJ2-7; 8 positions agree with TRBD1. CDR3 length: 13 residues. Germline values: CDR1 SNHLY, CDR2 FYNNEI. The junction had 4 bases not matched to a gene; V was cut back by 6 bases and J by 3 bases. DNA for the CDR3: TGTGCCAGCAGGGGACAGGTTAACTACGAGCAGTACTTC. Residues: CASRGQVNYEQYF.

The chain uses TRBV19 and TRBJ1-1; D unclear. Between the trimmed V and J ends, which lost 8 bases and 3 bases, there was a span of 19 bases. From germline, CDR1 is LNHDA and CDR2 SQIVND (reference sequence). The CDR3 sequence is 15 residues long. As DNA, the CDR3 is TGTGCCAGTGCCTACGCAAGTCCACCTCACACTGAAGCTTTCTTT. Translation gives CASAYASPPHTEAFF.

J is TRBJ2-3 and V is TRBV19, with 8 bases identical to TRBD2. This CDR3 is built from 15 residues. With 5 bases clipped from V and 0 bases from J, the junction kept 4 bases outside the gene matches. Looked up from germline, CDR1 is LNHDA and CDR2 is SQIVND (reference sequence). The CDR3 sequence is CASSGLAASTDTQYF. Written as DNA, the CDR3 is TGTGCCAGTAGTGGACTAGCAGCCAGCACAGATACGCAGTATTTT.

This clonotype has ten or more counts. The chain employs TRBV6-1 and TRBJ1-1; weak D call: TRBD1 (6 bases). The V end was cut by 8 bases, the J end by 10 bases, with 11 bases between. Germline-derived CDR1 and CDR2 are MNHNS and SASEGT. CDR3 length: 10 amino acids. CDR3 DNA sequence: TGTGCCAGCGTCGGCAGGGGAGCTTTCTTT. Its protein product is CASVGRGAFF.

The rearrangement joins TRBV20-1 to TRBJ2-7, with D tentatively TRBD1 (5 bases). The CDR3 extends over 19 amino acids. Trimming took 2 bases from V and 3 from J, leaving 29 bases between them. Germline lookup yields CDR1 DFQATT and CDR2 SNEGSKA (reference sequence). The CDR3 spells CSARYDGAGNLGLIYEQYF. The CDR3 DNA is TGCAGTGCTAGATACGATGGAGCAGGGAACCTCGGATTAATCTACGAGCAGTACTTC.

This clonotype was observed at least ten times. The chain employs TRBV6-6 and TRBJ1-5; D ambiguous. Trimming cost V 4 bases and J 6 bases, with 16 bases left between them. Germline CDR1 MNHNY, CDR2 SVGAGI (reference sequence). This CDR3 has 15 amino acids. CDR3 region: CASSFRAREGQPQHF. DNA of the CDR3: TGTGCCAGCAGTTTCCGGGCCCGGGAAGGTCAGCCCCAGCATTTT.

This clonotype was counted ten times or more. The chain uses TRBV6-1 and TRBJ2-3; possibly TRBD1 for D (6 bases). Trimming removed 8 bases at V and 0 bases at J, with 15 bases between. The CDR3 is made up of 15 amino acids. Germline values: CDR1 MNHNS, CDR2 SASEGT. The CDR3 sequence is CASGPGHLSTDTQYF. The CDR3 region has the DNA TGTGCCAGCGGTCCGGGACATTTAAGCACAGATACGCAGTATTTT.